These T cell receptor beta chains were read from a single sample in a study of blood T cell repertoires in COVID-19. The data were produced by immunoSEQ multiplex PCR, yet TCRdb's version contains in-frame clones alone and is incomplete. The data hold approximately 350,000 clones, with approximately 86% observed a single time. Sequenced material: peripheral blood. These receptors were taken from a woman aged 55-70 years with COVID-19, enrolled during active disease. The CDR3 runs from the conserved cysteine through the conserved F or W. D genes are given only for firm matches. The listing skips clone size in some rows; elsewhere it reads once, few, many or a size class.

v_gene,j_gene,d_gene,abundance,CDR3aa,CDR3nt
TRBV27,TRBJ1-5,TRBD1,.,CASSPGQGRGWNQPQHF,TGTGCCAGCAGTCCGGGACAGGGGAGGGGGTGGAATCAGCCCCAGCATTTT
TRBV5-1,TRBJ1-2,.,.,CASSLFGGSYGYTF,TGCGCCAGCAGCTTGTTTGGGGGGAGCTATGGCTACACCTTC
TRBV5-1,TRBJ1-2,TRBD1,once,CASSLGQGYYGYTF,TGCGCCAGCAGCTTGGGACAGGGGTACTATGGCTACACCTTC
TRBV19,TRBJ2-7,TRBD1,.,CASSPGTGGYTSTIYEQYF,TGTGCCAGTAGTCCCGGGACAGGGGGCTACACATCAACAATCTACGAGCAGTACTTC
TRBV2,TRBJ1-5,.,.,CASSEVGLNQPQHF,TGTGCCAGCAGTGAAGTTGGCTTAAATCAGCCCCAGCATTTT
TRBV18,TRBJ2-3,.,.,CASSPPSSGGADTQYF,TGTGCCAGCTCACCACCGTCCAGCGGCGGGGCAGATACGCAGTATTTT
TRBV18,TRBJ2-3,TRBD1,.,CASSPETGATYTDTQYF,TGTGCCAGCTCACCAGAGACAGGGGCTACTTACACAGATACGCAGTATTTT
TRBV18,TRBJ2-2,TRBD1,.,CASSLGQGSAGELFF,TGTGCCAGCTCACTTGGACAGGGGTCAGCCGGGGAGCTGTTTTTT
TRBV7-9,TRBJ2-7,.,few,CASSAGSEYEQYF,TGTGCCAGCAGCGCAGGGTCGGAGTACGAGCAGTACTTC
TRBV30,TRBJ1-3,TRBD1,once,CAFGQGTGNTIYF,TGTGCCTTCGGACAGGGGACTGGAAACACCATATATTTT